This TCR beta chain was recovered during a study of T cell repertoires in cytomegalovirus infection. Study background: Recently identified HLA-C-restricted CMV epitopes were among the peptides used. Indications of both CMV infection and matching HLA type were provided by public TCR beta signatures.

This clonotype turned up a few times. The antigen is unknown. TCRdb called the reads again in MiXCR, with one record for every CDR3 protein. The table shows approximately 990,000 distinct CDR3 sequences, with around 29% occurring only once. General study points: Clonotype analysis showed dominance of the ex vivo response by HLA-C-restricted CMV-specific TCR beta clonotypes.

The CDR3 loop spans 16 amino acids. V gave up 6 bases and J gave up 0 bases, with 16 bases separating them. Per the germline V gene, CDR1 is ENHRY and CDR2 is SYGVKD. The sample was cultured CD8+ T cells from PBMCs, taken from culture after CMV antigen stimulation. The clonotype was recovered from a human donor in good health (CMV status not recorded). Some clones in this sample may be carry-over from other donors' samples. This chain joins TRBV10-3 and TRBJ2-3; D is unresolved. Here the CDR3 DNA reads TGTGCCATCAGCCTCTCGGGTGCGTCTAGCACAGATACGCAGTATTTT. The encoded protein is CAISLSGASSTDTQYF.